This TCR beta chain was captured by sequencing in a study of Ad26.COV2.S vaccination and SARS-CoV-2 variants. Notes on the study in general: Quantification of TCR breadth and depth may have yielded underestimates of total T cell responses.

With respect to this clone: Its antigen is not known.

Trimming pared 7 bases from V and 0 bases from J, leaving 9 bases between. The CDR3 sequence is 13 residues long. Treatment meaning: around 19 received Ad26.COV2.S at low or high dose, single or two shots; several received placebo; per-sample allocation not given. The investigators took samples on day 63 after the first vaccine or placebo injection. The protocol was immunoSEQ multiplex PCR, while the TCRdb copy is restricted to in-frame clones and leaves out a portion. The table has a few hundred thousand clones, 88% seen once. This clonotype was sampled from a person aged 18-65 years who received the Ad26.COV2.S COVID-19 vaccine or a placebo. Sample: peripheral blood, taken in a trial of Ad26.COV2.S vaccine versus placebo. The chain carries TRBV12-3 or TRBV12-4 and TRBJ2-5, with D possibly matching TRBD2 (5 bases). The DNA of the CDR3 is TGTGCCAGCAACGGGGAAAACCAAGAGACCCAGTACTTC. This codes for CASNGENQETQYF.